The sample holds many counts of the clone carrying this T cell receptor (beta chain). The antigen is undetermined. The source of the sample is a study of molecular identifiers for immune sequencing clone quantification. Study-wide context: Four portions were sequenced after RNA from approximately 22,000 or 94,000 naive CD8 cells was split five ways in replicates. Whole-study findings and limits: In cases of identical TCR molecules sharing a barcode, highly expanded clone sizes could be underestimated.

The germline V gene has CDR1 SEHNR and CDR2 FQNEAQ (reference sequence). The CDR3 loop spans 16 amino acids. The trim removed 5 bases at V and 2 bases at J, leaving 11 bases unmatched. The authors gated naive CD8 T cells as CD8+CD4-CCR7+CD45RA+ for sorting. Listed TCR primers and previously described methods were used for bulk TCR libraries. TCRdb reprocessed the PCR reads with MiXCR, giving one entry per CDR3 protein. This table has about 320,000 distinct CDR3 sequences, 20% to 25% appearing once. The specimen sequenced was naive CD8+ T cells from blood, with Jurkat cell RNA spiked in. Subset meaning: FACS-sorted CD8+CD4-CCR7+CD45RA+ naive T cells. The origin of this receptor is a human donor in good health. Some libraries in this study had Jurkat cell RNA spiked in. The rearrangement links TRBV7-9 to TRBJ2-7, with TRBD1 matching over 8 bases. This CDR3 is CASSPPSLGQAYEQYF. CDR3 coding DNA: TGTGCCAGCAGCCCACCGAGCTTGGGACAGGCCTACGAGCAGTACTTC.